Below are 24 T cell receptor beta chains sequenced from a single sample in a study of T cell responses to AZD1222 COVID-19 vaccine. Method: immunoSEQ multiplex PCR; TCRdb's copy keeps in-frame clones and lacks some. The data hold around 20,000 clones, with 81% observed a single time. The source was peripheral blood, collected 28 days after the second AZD1222 dose. The source is an adult who received the AZD1222 COVID-19 vaccine.

The rearrangement links TRBV2 to TRBJ2-7, with 8 nucleotides matching TRBD2. Germline V gives CDR1 SNHLY, CDR2 FYNNEI. The junction had 8 bases not matched to a gene; V was cut back by 5 bases and J by 5 bases. The CDR3 loop spans 14 amino acids. This chain's CDR3 is CASSIAGLDDEQYF. The CDR3 DNA follows: TGTGCCAGCAGTATAGCGGGGTTAGACGACGAGCAGTACTTC.

This clone was seen a single time. J is TRBJ2-7 and V is TRBV5-1; 13 bases map to TRBD2. The CDR3 covers 14 residues. Trimming removed 5 bases from V and 6 bases from J; junction bases left unmatched: 5. The germline V gene encodes CDR1 SGHRS and CDR2 YFSETQ. The CDR3 sequence is CASRPGLAGPEQYF. CDR3 nucleotides: TGCGCCAGCAGACCGGGACTAGCGGGACCCGAGCAGTACTTC.

The V gene is TRBV9, the J gene TRBJ1-5, with D hard to call. Germline V gene data show CDR1 as SGDLS and CDR2 as YYNGEE. The CDR3 totals 13 residues. The V and J ends lost 0 bases and 3 bases respectively, with 4 bases between them. The CDR3 protein is CASSVGVNQPQHF. The CDR3 bases are TGTGCCAGCAGCGTAGGAGTCAATCAGCCCCAGCATTTT.

This chain uses TRBV10-3 with TRBJ2-7, with D tentatively TRBD1 or TRBD2 (5 bases each). The CDR3 runs to 14 residues. V was shortened by 10 bases and J by 0 bases, with 16 bases between the two germline ends. The germline V gene encodes CDR1 ENHRY and CDR2 SYGVKD. This chain's CDR3 is CATWDGGLSYEQYF. CDR3 nucleotide sequence: TGTGCCACCTGGGACGGAGGACTCTCCTACGAGCAGTACTTC.

Turning to this clone: Other DNA sequences in the same sample also yield this CDR3. The chain has TRBV29-1 and TRBJ1-5; D gene uncertain. CDR3 length equals 10 residues. Germline V lookup: CDR1 SQVTM, CDR2 ANQGSEA. The germline V and J ends were trimmed by 4 bases and 5 bases, with 3 bases remaining between them. In nucleotides, the CDR3 is TGCAGCGTTGGAGATCAGCCCCAGCATTTT. Encoded protein: CSVGDQPQHF.

V usage is TRBV5-1 and J usage is TRBJ2-3; TRBD2 matches at 13 bases. J gave up 5 bases and V 3 bases, and 6 bases lay outside the gene matches. CDR3 length: 16 residues. Germline V lookup: CDR1 SGHRS, CDR2 YFSETQ. CDR3 sequence: CASSSGLAGEGDTQYF. CDR3 DNA sequence: TGCGCCAGCAGCTCAGGACTAGCGGGAGAGGGAGATACGCAGTATTTT.

This clone came up a few times. This CDR3 is CASSSSRGMNTEAFF. For the CDR3, the DNA is TGTGCCAGCAGTTCCTCCAGGGGAATGAACACTGAAGCTTTCTTT. The V gene is TRBV7-8, the J gene TRBJ1-1; perhaps TRBD1 as D (6 bases). This CDR3 comprises 15 residues. CDR1 and CDR2 from the germline V gene are SGHVS and FQNEAQ. Trimming left V 6 bases short and J 0 bases short, with 14 bases between.

The CDR3 spells CASSPPNNRGNEKLFF. CDR3 DNA: TGTGCCAGCTCACCACCAAATAACAGGGGAAATGAAAAACTGTTTTTT. The chain recombines TRBV18 with TRBJ1-4; 7 bases are shared with TRBD1. Germline V lookup: CDR1 KGHSH, CDR2 LQKENI. This CDR3 contains 16 residues. V gave up 0 bases and J gave up 5 bases; unmatched junction bases: 6.

This sequence joins TRBV6-5 and TRBJ2-2, with TRBD2 matching over 8 bases. Looked up from germline, CDR1 is MNHEY and CDR2 is SVGAGI. Germline trimming cut 7 bases from V and 2 bases from J; bases unmatched to any gene: 3. The CDR3 has 14 amino acids. The CDR3 protein is CASKRELNTGELFF. The CDR3 region has the DNA TGTGCCAGCAAGCGGGAGCTAAACACCGGGGAGCTGTTTTTT.

The chain joins TRBV10-3 to TRBJ1-3; a possible D gene is TRBD1 (6 bases). This CDR3 has 14 residues. The germline V and J ends were trimmed by 8 bases and 2 bases, with 13 bases remaining between them. The V gene's germline CDR1 is ENHRY and CDR2 SYGVKD. The CDR3 sequence is CAIGEGVAGNTIYF. CDR3 DNA: TGTGCCATCGGGGAGGGGGTAGCTGGAAACACCATATATTTT.

The chain joins TRBV19 to TRBJ1-2; D unclear. Trimming took off 6 bases at V and 5 bases at J, with 13 bases between the two ends. There are 13 residues in the CDR3. Germline values: CDR1 LNHDA, CDR2 SQIVND (reference sequence). This chain's CDR3 is CASSTRTVYGYTF. The DNA of the CDR3 is TGTGCCAGTAGCACTAGGACGGTTTATGGCTACACCTTC.

This clone was counted a few times. The chain couples TRBV5-1 to TRBJ1-2; 10 nucleotides agree with TRBD1. This CDR3 has 14 residues. Germline V gene sequence: CDR1 SGHRS, CDR2 YFSETQ. V dropped 0 bases and J dropped 8; count of bases not matched to a gene: 4. CDR3 in amino acids: CASSLGTGGSGYTF. In DNA form, the CDR3 reads TGCGCCAGCAGCTTGGGGACAGGGGGTTCGGGCTACACCTTC.

The rearrangement links TRBV24-1 to TRBJ2-3; 15 bases fit TRBD2. This CDR3 is 18 amino acids long. The junction had 6 bases not matched to a gene; V was cut back by 2 bases and J by 4 bases. From germline, CDR1 is KGHDR and CDR2 SFDVKD. The DNA of the CDR3 is TGTGCCACCAGTGATTCGACCGGGACTAGCGGGAGGCCAGATACGCAGTATTTT. This codes for CATSDSTGTSGRPDTQYF.

This rearrangement joins TRBV6-2 or TRBV6-3 to TRBJ2-4, with unresolved D. In germline, CDR1 is MNHEY, CDR2 SVGEGT. CDR3 length: 14 amino acids. The V end was cut by 6 bases, the J end by 0 bases, with 9 bases between. The CDR3: CASRPRLAKNIQYF. As DNA, the CDR3 is TGTGCCAGCAGGCCTAGGTTAGCCAAAAACATTCAGTACTTC.

V gene TRBV27 combines with J gene TRBJ2-2; 7 bases agree with TRBD2. The CDR3 length is 16 residues. The germline gives CDR1 MNHEY, CDR2 SMNVEV (reference sequence). Trimming removed 2 bases from V and 2 bases from J; junction bases left unmatched: 5. CDR3 residues: CASSLISGDNTGELFF. CDR3 sequence (DNA): TGTGCCAGCAGTTTAATAAGCGGGGATAACACCGGGGAGCTGTTTTTT.

The chain is built from TRBV19 and TRBJ2-7, with TRBD1 identical over 10 bases. Germline CDR1 is LNHDA and CDR2 is SQIVND (reference sequence). Trimming removed 4 bases from V and 3 bases from J; junction bases left unmatched: 0. This CDR3 comprises 13 residues. The CDR3 region has the DNA TGTGCCAGTAGTAGGGACAGGGGCTACGAGCAGTACTTC. It is translated as CASSRDRGYEQYF.

V and J are TRBV9 and TRBJ1-1; possible D gene TRBD1, 5 bases. The CDR3 is 15 residues long. Germline CDR1 reads SGDLS; CDR2 reads YYNGEE. Trimming cost V 4 bases and J 5 bases, with 18 bases left between them. The CDR3 nucleotides are TGTGCCAGCAGCCAGACCCCACTCTGGGGGACTGAAGCTTTCTTT. It specifies CASSQTPLWGTEAFF. Supplemented by reference TRBV9 and TRBJ1-1, the full variable domain reads DSGVTQTPKHLITATGQRVTLRCSPRSGDLSVYWYQQSLDQGLQFLIQYYNGEERAKGNILERFSAQQFPDLHSELNLSSLELGDSALYFCASSQTPLWGTEAFFGQGTRLTVV.

This rearrangement joins TRBV14 to TRBJ1-6; D is undetermined. Looked up from germline, CDR1 is SGHDN and CDR2 is FVKESK. Trimming stripped 0 bases from V and 8 bases from J, with 5 bases between. CDR3 length: 13 residues. CDR3 region: CASSQDGYSPLHF. In DNA, the CDR3 is TGTGCCAGCAGCCAAGATGGGTATTCACCCCTCCACTTT.

The DNA for the CDR3 is TGCAGCGCCGCGGGCGGGGCCCCCAAAAACATTCAGTACTTC. It translates to CSAAGGAPKNIQYF. The chain uses TRBV29-1 and TRBJ2-4, with D possibly being TRBD2 (6 bases). This CDR3 comprises 14 residues. CDR1 is SQVTM and CDR2 is ANQGSEA in the germline V gene. V lost 7 bases to trimming and J lost 2 bases, with 15 bases between them.

V usage is TRBV7-2 and J usage is TRBJ2-7, with 7 positions matching TRBD1. With 4 bases clipped from V and 10 bases from J, the junction kept 7 bases outside the gene matches. The CDR3 covers 12 residues. Germline V lookup: CDR1 SGHTA, CDR2 FQGNSA. CDR3 sequence: CASSYPGTAQYF. The CDR3 region has the DNA TGTGCCAGCAGCTATCCGGGGACAGCACAGTACTTC.

The V call is TRBV27, the J call TRBJ2-3; D may correspond to TRBD1 or TRBD2 (5 bases each). Germline values: CDR1 MNHEY, CDR2 SMNVEV (reference sequence). This CDR3 comprises 14 residues. Trimming stripped 6 bases from V and 2 bases from J, with 12 bases between. CDR3 loop: CASRRDRYTDTQYF. The CDR3 nucleotides read TGTGCCAGCAGACGGGACCGATACACAGATACGCAGTATTTT.

This rearrangement joins TRBV4-2 to TRBJ2-7; D is unresolved. Germline CDR1 and CDR2: LGHNA and YNFKEQ. The CDR3 extends over 13 amino acids. Deletions cut 0 bases from V and 3 bases from J, with 6 bases between. The CDR3 DNA sequence: TGTGCCAGCAGCCAAGAACCAGTCTACGAGCAGTACTTC. Residues: CASSQEPVYEQYF.

V usage is TRBV27 and J usage is TRBJ2-1; D perhaps matches TRBD2 (5 bases). CDR3 length equals 16 residues. Germline CDR1 reads MNHEY; CDR2 reads SMNVEV (reference sequence). V was trimmed by 5 bases and J by 3 bases, leaving 17 bases between them. The CDR3 coding sequence is TGTGCCAGCAGTAGGCTAGCCCGGGGTAGCTACAATGAGCAGTTCTTC. This gives the protein CASSRLARGSYNEQFF.

The J gene is TRBJ2-2, the V gene TRBV27, with D unclear. The CDR3 is made up of 16 amino acids. Trimming cost V 2 bases and J 1 base, with 11 bases left between them. The V gene's germline CDR1 is MNHEY and CDR2 SMNVEV (reference sequence). As DNA, the CDR3 is TGTGCCAGCAGTTTAGAGCGCGGCAGGAACACCGGGGAGCTGTTTTTT. It encodes CASSLERGRNTGELFF.